What follows are 20 T cell receptor beta chains derived from one specimen sequenced in a study of cytomegalovirus exposure and HLA in healthy donors. The PCR contained 60 Vbeta and 13 Jbeta primers. The assay was immunoSEQ multiplex PCR, and TCRdb's table has in-frame clones only and misses some. The sample lists 90,000 to 120,000 clones, more than 75% occurring once. Sequencing was performed on PBMCs. These receptors were obtained from a man younger than 45 in good health and CMV-seropositive.

V usage is TRBV7-9 and J usage is TRBJ1-2; D not certain. The CDR3 contains 14 residues. CDR1 is SEHNR and CDR2 is FQNEAQ in the germline V gene (reference sequence). V dropped 0 bases and J dropped 5 bases, with 10 bases sitting between them. The CDR3 sequence is CASSLARSSYGYTF. CDR3 DNA sequence: TGTGCCAGCAGCTTAGCCAGGTCGAGTTATGGCTACACCTTC. Using reference TRBV7-9 and TRBJ1-2 for the parts outside the CDR3, the full variable domain is DTGVSQNPRHKITKRGQNVTFRCDPISEHNRLYWYRQTLGQGPEFLTYFQNEAQLEKSRLLSDRFSAERPKGSFSTLEIQRTEQGDSAMYLCASSLARSSYGYTFGSGTRLTVV.

The V and J genes are TRBV19 and TRBJ1-2; 8 bases align to TRBD1. CDR1 is LNHDA, CDR2 SQIVND, per germline (reference sequence). The ends lost 1 base at V and 5 bases at J; junction bases unmatched: 6. This CDR3 region has 15 residues. The CDR3 spells CASSIAGQGAYGYTF. Here the CDR3 DNA reads TGTGCCAGTAGTATAGCCGGCCAGGGGGCTTATGGCTACACCTTC.

The chain is built from TRBV2 and TRBJ1-5; 7 nucleotides agree with TRBD1. This CDR3 comprises 13 residues. Germline V gives CDR1 SNHLY, CDR2 FYNNEI. V trimming: 6 bases; J trimming: 6 bases; junction bases outside the gene matches: 5. The CDR3 DNA follows: TGTGCCAGCAGCGTACAGGGGACTCAGCCCCAGCATTTT. It is translated as CASSVQGTQPQHF.

This chain links TRBV6-1 with TRBJ2-7; D is unclear. Looked up from germline, CDR1 is MNHNS and CDR2 is SASEGT. The CDR3 spans 13 residues. Trimming pared 5 bases from V and 3 bases from J, leaving 11 bases between. Here the CDR3 reads CASSSAHLYEQYF. The DNA for the CDR3 is TGTGCCAGCAGTTCCGCGCACCTCTACGAGCAGTACTTC.

The chain employs TRBV6-1 and TRBJ1-2; 10 positions match TRBD1. Trimming cost V 2 bases and J 3 bases; bases outside gene matches: 6. The CDR3 runs to 16 residues. Germline lookup yields CDR1 MNHNS and CDR2 SASEGT. The CDR3 protein is CASSERGQGRDYGYTF. CDR3 bases: TGTGCCAGCAGTGAACGGGGACAGGGGCGGGACTATGGCTACACCTTC.

Of note for this clone: Other DNA sequences of this sample code for an identical CDR3. The chain joins TRBV4-1 to TRBJ2-7; tentative D call: TRBD1 (5 bases). In germline, CDR1 is MGHRA, CDR2 YSYEKL. V was cut by 0 bases and J by 1 base, with 10 bases left in between. This CDR3 is built from 15 residues. Here the CDR3 reads CASSQEGQLSYEQYF. In DNA, the CDR3 is TGCGCCAGCAGCCAAGAGGGGCAGCTTTCCTACGAGCAGTACTTC.

V and J are TRBV6-1 and TRBJ1-4; possibly TRBD1 for D (5 bases). This CDR3 has 15 residues. Germline V gives CDR1 MNHNS, CDR2 SASEGT. Trimming took off 7 bases at V and 0 bases at J, with 12 bases between the two ends. The CDR3 protein is CASTGSTATNEKLFF. The CDR3 nucleotides are TGTGCCAGCACAGGGTCTACAGCAACTAATGAAAAACTGTTTTTT.

The chain employs TRBV7-6 and TRBJ2-7; D not certain. V shed 5 bases and J shed 6 bases, with 11 bases lying between them. CDR3 size: 12 residues. Germline values: CDR1 SGHVS, CDR2 FNYEAQ. CDR3 DNA sequence: TGTGCCAGCAGCGAGAACGGGTTCGAGCAGTACTTC. It translates to CASSENGFEQYF.

The rearrangement uses TRBV15 and TRBJ1-4, with 9 bases identical to TRBD1. The germline CDR1 and CDR2 sequences are LNHNV and YYDKDF (reference sequence). This CDR3 is 16 amino acids long. J lost 7 bases, V lost 0 bases, and 6 bases had no gene match. The CDR3 loop reads CATSRDTGQGFEKLFF. In DNA form, the CDR3 reads TGTGCCACCAGCAGAGATACAGGACAGGGGTTTGAAAAACTGTTTTTT.

This chain uses TRBV5-1 with TRBJ1-1; D is perhaps TRBD1 (5 bases). V was pared by 5 bases and J by 0 bases, with 14 bases between. The CDR3 runs to 15 residues. CDR1 is SGHRS and CDR2 is YFSETQ in the germline V gene. The CDR3 region is CASRRGTGMNTEAFF. CDR3 coding DNA: TGCGCCAGCAGGAGAGGGACTGGAATGAACACTGAAGCTTTCTTT.

V gene TRBV5-8 combines with J gene TRBJ2-2, with D perhaps TRBD2 (5 bases). This CDR3 is built from 16 residues. Germline loops: CDR1 SGHTS, CDR2 YDEGEE. V lost 4 bases, J lost 5 bases, and 18 bases lay in between. In DNA form, the CDR3 reads TGTGCCAGCAGCCTCCTCGGAGGCGGACCAACCGGGGAGCTGTTTTTT. Its protein is CASSLLGGGPTGELFF.

The CDR3 nucleotides read TGTGCCAGCTCGACAGACGGTCTGCGCGGCACCATATATTTT. It encodes CASSTDGLRGTIYF. The rearrangement links TRBV18 to TRBJ1-3, with TRBD1 as a possible D gene (5 bases). This CDR3 spans 14 amino acids. The germline gives CDR1 KGHSH, CDR2 LQKENI. V shed 6 bases and J shed 9 bases, with 18 bases lying between them. The entire variable domain, with the rest obtained from reference TRBV18 and TRBJ1-3, is as follows: NAGVMQNPRHLVRRRGQEARLRCSPMKGHSHVYWYRQLPEEGLKFMVYLQKENIIDESGMPKERFSAEFPKEGPSILRIQQVVRGDSAAYFCASSTDGLRGTIYFGEGSWLTVV.

The chain uses TRBV6-1 and TRBJ2-7; the match to TRBD1 covers 7 bases. This CDR3 is built from 15 residues. The V segment lost 5 bases and the J segment 0 bases; nucleotides outside the gene matches: 7. Germline assignment: CDR1 MNHNS and CDR2 SASEGT. For the CDR3, the DNA is TGTGCCAGCAGTCACACCGGGACAGCCTCCTACGAGCAGTACTTC. Translating gives CASSHTGTASYEQYF.

This clone has only one observation. This chain joins TRBV7-2 and TRBJ1-5, with 7 positions matching TRBD1. The CDR3 contains 13 residues. The V and J ends lost 8 bases and 3 bases, in that order; junction bases with no gene match: 4. Germline V lookup: CDR1 SGHTA, CDR2 FQGNSA. CDR3 protein: CASGDSLNQPQHF. CDR3 nucleotide sequence: TGTGCCAGCGGGGACAGCCTCAATCAGCCCCAGCATTTT.

This chain links TRBV4-1 with TRBJ2-2; 8 positions agree with TRBD1. Germline V gene data show CDR1 as MGHRA and CDR2 as YSYEKL. V lost 4 bases, J lost 5 bases, and 9 bases stayed unmatched. CDR3 length: 16 amino acids. The CDR3 nucleotides are TGCGCCAGCAGCCGCCAGGCAGGGGGCCGAACCGGGGAGCTGTTTTTT. This sequence encodes CASSRQAGGRTGELFF.

The V call is TRBV5-1, the J call TRBJ2-6; a weak D match, TRBD1 (5 bases). The length of the CDR3 is 16 residues. The germline V gene encodes CDR1 SGHRS and CDR2 YFSETQ. Trimming took off 2 bases at V and 2 bases at J, with 11 bases between the two ends. In nucleotides, the CDR3 is TGCGCCAGCAGCTTCTACAGGAGCGCTGGGGCCAACGTCCTGACTTTC. Protein sequence: CASSFYRSAGANVLTF.

The chain carries TRBV6-5 and TRBJ1-2; D uncertain. Germline values: CDR1 MNHEY, CDR2 SVGAGI. V dropped 8 bases and J dropped 2 bases, with 12 bases sitting between them. There are 13 residues in the CDR3. Written as DNA, the CDR3 is TGTGCCAGCGGGGAGCATAACAACTATGGCTACACCTTC. This gives the protein CASGEHNNYGYTF.

The rearrangement links TRBV7-9 to TRBJ2-7, with 7 bases fitting TRBD1. With V trimmed by 4 bases and J by 3 bases, 0 bases remained unmatched. CDR3 length equals 12 residues. Looked up from germline, CDR1 is SEHNR and CDR2 is FQNEAQ (reference sequence). CDR3 nucleotide sequence: TGTGCCAGCAGCTGGGACAGCTACGAGCAGTACTTC. This sequence encodes CASSWDSYEQYF.

The rearrangement joins TRBV10-1 to TRBJ2-7; D is possibly TRBD1 (6 bases). Trimming removed 3 bases from V and 6 bases from J, with 9 bases in between. The CDR3 runs to 12 residues. Per the germline V gene, CDR1 is WNHNN and CDR2 is SYGVQD (reference sequence). The CDR3 nucleotides are TGCGCCAGCAGTGATCAGGGGACCGAGCAGTACTTC. Protein: CASSDQGTEQYF.

The rearrangement joins TRBV5-1 to TRBJ1-1, with TRBD1 matching 7 bases. J was trimmed by 5 bases and V by 4 bases; bases with no gene match: 8. The CDR3 contains 14 residues. In germline, CDR1 is SGHRS, CDR2 YFSETQ. CDR3 sequence reads: CASSPTGIPTEAFF. CDR3 DNA sequence: TGCGCCAGCAGCCCGACAGGGATCCCAACTGAAGCTTTCTTT.